These T cell receptor beta chains were read from a single sample in a study of post-analysis software for immune sequencing data. TCRdb redid the calling of the PCR reads with MiXCR, one entry per CDR3 protein. The sample carries some 690,000 distinct CDR3 sequences, 55% to 60% recorded once. Sequencing was carried out using blood. Receptors were obtained from a girl aged 2 to 9 with multiple sclerosis. Each CDR3 is given with its conserved first and last residue. D genes are given only for firm matches. A row's size may be missing; if present it is once, few, many or a size class.

>TRBJ2-1|TRBD2|TRBV27|NA
CASSPGLGALEQFF
TGTGCCAGCAGTCCGGGACTAGGTGCCTTAGAGCAGTTCTTC
>TRBJ2-2|TRBD2|TRBV20-1|NA
CSAPVGTSGSGELFF
TGCAGTGCCCCAGTCGGGACTAGCGGTTCGGGGGAGCTGTTTTTT
>TRBJ2-3|NA|TRBV2|few
CASSEARTTDTQYF
TGTGCCAGCAGTGAAGCCAGAACCACAGATACGCAGTATTTT
>TRBJ2-3|TRBD1|TRBV7-9|NA
CAPLPGTGVSDTQYF
TGTGCCCCCCTTCCCGGGACAGGGGTTTCAGATACGCAGTATTTT
>TRBJ1-1|NA|TRBV12-3/TRBV12-4|NA
CASSSRPYTEAFF
TGTGCCAGCAGTTCCCGTCCTTACACTGAAGCTTTCTTT
>TRBJ1-6|NA|TRBV29-1|NA
CSAGVDYNSPLHF
TGCAGCGCGGGGGTAGACTATAATTCACCCCTCCACTTT
>TRBJ2-3|NA|TRBV9|few
CASSVDPSSGVPPYTQYF
TGTGCCAGCAGCGTAGATCCCTCGTCTGGGGTTCCACCGTATACGCAGTATTTT
>TRBJ2-7|TRBD2|TRBV20-1|few
CSARGLAGSYEQYF
TGCAGTGCTAGAGGACTAGCGGGATCTTACGAGCAGTACTTC
>TRBJ2-7|NA|TRBV5-1|few
CASSLQASSYEQYF
TGCGCCAGCAGCTTACAGGCTAGCTCCTACGAGCAGTACTTC
>TRBJ2-1|NA|TRBV5-1|few
CASSPGMTNEQFF
TGCGCCAGCAGCCCAGGAATGACCAATGAGCAGTTCTTC
>TRBJ2-4|NA|TRBV7-9|few
CASQHNQGGVKNIQYF
TGTGCCAGCCAGCATAATCAGGGGGGCGTCAAAAACATTCAGTACTTC
>TRBJ1-2|NA|TRBV9|NA
CASSLRFGDGYTF
TGTGCCAGCAGCCTCCGCTTTGGGGATGGCTACACCTTC
>TRBJ2-5|TRBD2|TRBV7-9|NA
CASSPHGRTSGIQETQYF
TGTGCCAGCAGCCCCCACGGGCGGACTAGCGGCATACAAGAGACCCAGTACTTC
>TRBJ2-5|NA|TRBV6-5|NA
CASSHLRGETQYF
TGTGCCAGCAGTCATCTCCGGGGGGAGACCCAGTACTTC
>TRBJ2-1|TRBD2|TRBV2|NA
CASSPGLVYNEQFF
TGTGCCAGCAGTCCGGGACTAGTCTACAATGAGCAGTTCTTC
>TRBJ2-1|TRBD2|TRBV29-1|few
CSVEGSGGLYNEQFF
TGCAGCGTTGAGGGGAGCGGGGGCCTCTACAATGAGCAGTTCTTC
>TRBJ2-3|NA|TRBV5-1|NA
CASSLVVPTDTQYF
TGCGCCAGCAGCTTGGTGGTCCCCACAGATACGCAGTATTTT
>TRBJ2-1|TRBD1|TRBV7-2|few
CASSRGQFYNEQFF
TGTGCCAGCAGCCGGGGACAGTTCTACAATGAGCAGTTCTTC
>TRBJ1-4|NA|TRBV20-1|NA
CSARDFAGGEKLFF
TGCAGTGCTAGAGATTTCGCGGGGGGGGAAAAACTGTTTTTT
>TRBJ2-1|TRBD2|TRBV5-1|NA
CASSLRGTSGSYNEQFF
TGCGCCAGCAGCCTAAGGGGGACTAGCGGCTCCTACAATGAGCAGTTCTTC
>TRBJ2-1|NA|TRBV5-1|NA
CASSLAAGSEQFF
TGCGCCAGCAGCTTGGCGGCAGGGTCTGAGCAGTTCTTC
>TRBJ1-2|TRBD1|TRBV7-9|few
CASSSGTGENYGYTF
TGTGCCAGCAGCTCGGGGACAGGCGAGAACTATGGCTACACCTTC
>TRBJ2-5|NA|TRBV29-1|NA
CSVEMAGEGETQYF
TGCAGCGTTGAAATGGCAGGGGAGGGAGAGACCCAGTACTTC
>TRBJ2-1|TRBD2|TRBV4-2|once
CASSQDQAGGPEQFF
TGTGCCAGCAGCCAAGATCAAGCGGGGGGGCCTGAGCAGTTCTTC
>TRBJ2-1|NA|TRBV6-4|NA
CASTKKVYNEQFF
TGTGCCAGCACAAAAAAAGTCTACAATGAGCAGTTCTTC
>TRBJ2-7|TRBD1|TRBV10-3|NA
CAISRDRSYEQYF
TGTGCCATCAGCCGGGACAGATCCTACGAGCAGTACTTC
>TRBJ2-7|TRBD2|TRBV7-3|NA
CASSTPDGRAPYEQYF
TGTGCCAGCAGCACGCCCGACGGGAGGGCTCCCTACGAGCAGTACTTC
>TRBJ2-7|TRBD2|TRBV9|NA
CASSPSPNLAGNEQYF
TGTGCCAGCAGCCCCTCCCCTAATCTAGCGGGAAACGAGCAGTACTTC
>TRBJ2-7|TRBD1|TRBV5-1|NA
CASSLRGQGLEQYF
TGCGCCAGCAGCTTGCGGGGACAGGGGTTGGAGCAGTACTTC
>TRBJ2-3|NA|TRBV6-2/TRBV6-3|NA
CASSYPREGGGSTDTQYF
TGTGCCAGCAGTTATCCGAGGGAAGGTGGCGGGAGCACAGATACGCAGTATTTT
>TRBJ2-3|TRBD2|TRBV2|NA
CASSDWGGSPDTQYF
TGTGCCAGCAGTGATTGGGGCGGGAGCCCAGATACGCAGTATTTT
>TRBJ2-1|TRBD2|TRBV2|NA
CASSVRLAGAVNEQFF
TGTGCCAGCAGTGTTAGACTAGCGGGAGCTGTGAATGAGCAGTTCTTC
>TRBJ1-2|NA|TRBV5-1|NA
CASSGGGRGYGYTF
TGCGCCAGCAGTGGTGGGGGCCGAGGCTATGGCTACACCTTC
>TRBJ2-1|NA|TRBV12-3/TRBV12-4|NA
CASSLRGGPPGEQFF
TGTGCCAGCAGTTTAAGGGGCGGTCCCCCAGGTGAGCAGTTCTTC
>TRBJ1-5|TRBD1|TRBV6-5|NA
CASSYSISAGGNQPQHF
TGTGCCAGCAGTTACTCGATTTCCGCAGGGGGAAATCAGCCCCAGCATTTT
>TRBJ2-3|NA|TRBV5-1|NA
CASRGAKTDTQYF
TGCGCCAGCAGAGGAGCCAAAACAGATACGCAGTATTTT
>TRBJ2-3|NA|TRBV5-6|NA
CASSRIDSSTDTQYF
TGTGCCAGCAGCCGGATCGACAGTAGCACAGATACGCAGTATTTT
>TRBJ2-1|NA|TRBV12-3/TRBV12-4|few
CVSSPALARNEQFF
TGTGTCAGCAGCCCCGCCCTAGCGAGGAATGAGCAGTTCTTC
>TRBJ2-3|NA|TRBV4-3|NA
CASSQDVDIPTDTQYF
TGCGCCAGCAGCCAAGATGTAGATATCCCAACAGATACGCAGTATTTT
>TRBJ2-1|TRBD2|TRBV12-5|NA
CASGSQAGALPNEQFF
TGTGCTAGTGGTTCTCAAGCGGGAGCACTGCCAAATGAGCAGTTCTTC